This T cell receptor (beta chain) was captured in a study of blood T cell repertoires in COVID-19. Across the study: Specimens from acute and convalescent COVID-19 originated in the United States, Italy and Spain. Nucleic acid was either cDNA or gDNA, and it came from T cells, B-cell-depleted T cells, or PBMCs.

In the original analysis: For nucleated cells, counts were estimated from reference gene primer amplification. Produced via immunoSEQ multiplex PCR; TCRdb's table is partial and in-frame only. V and J calls plus clone size are reproduced from that table; the DNA served to infer D and trimming. This table holds about 160,000 clones, approximately 86% found once. Germline-derived CDR1 and CDR2 are SGHTA and FQGNSA. The CDR3 totals 13 residues. V was cut by 8 bases and J by 5 bases, with 15 bases left in between. This clone was observed once. The source material was peripheral blood. The chain couples TRBV7-2 to TRBJ1-2; D unresolved. The TCR originated in a man aged 60 to 75 who had recovered from COVID-19. For the CDR3, the DNA is TGTGCCAGCGGAATCAGACAAACTTATGGCTACACCTTC. Its translation is CASGIRQTYGYTF.